The T cell receptor beta chain described here comes from a study of vaccination and CD4 T cells after COVID-19. Study at large: Overlapping spike peptides served as the stimulus for the cells. These peptides came from SARS-CoV-2 and from the common cold coronaviruses HCoV-NL63, HCoV-OC43 and HCoV-229E. Study-wide results and limits: The study sampled relatively few convalescent patients and omitted early post-infection timepoints.

V lost 5 bases and J 7 bases, leaving 18 bases between the germline ends. CDR3 length: 16 residues. CDR1 MNHEY and CDR2 SMNVEV come from the germline V gene (reference sequence). The assay that was used to sequence DNA from cultured CD4+ T cells was the Oncomine TCR Beta short-read assay. Via MiXCR, TCRdb re-called the PCR reads, giving one row per CDR3 protein. The table includes 21,000 or so distinct CDR3 sequences, roughly 70% detected once. A word on this clonotype: What it recognizes is unknown.

Treatment indicated: approximately 9-day PBMC culture with coronavirus spike peptide pools or control peptides (ViraFEST assay). The receptor comes from a human donor who had recovered from COVID-19. This chain links TRBV27 with TRBJ1-6; D unresolved. The specimen sequenced was CD4+ T cells from blood, cultured in vitro. In DNA form, the CDR3 reads TGTGCCAGCAGTCCCCCACCCACCACCGGCAATTCACCCCTCCACTTT. This encodes CASSPPPTTGNSPLHF.